The rows below give T cell receptor beta chains drawn from one sample of a study of beta chain features in type 1 diabetes. Method: immunoSEQ multiplex PCR; TCRdb's copy keeps in-frame clones and lacks some. This table has more than 250,000 clones, about 20% appearing once. Sequenced material: naive CD4+ T cells from blood. The receptors originated from a woman in her thirties or forties with type 1 diabetes. Each CDR3 is given with its conserved first and last residue. Each record gives: V gene, clone size, J gene, D gene, CDR3 protein, CDR3 DNA. D genes are given only for firm matches. Only some rows state a clone size, as once, few, many or a class for expanded clones.

>TRBV29-1|.|TRBJ1-2|.
CSARDYGYTF
TGCAGCGCGAGGGACTATGGCTACACCTTC
>TRBV29-1|few|TRBJ1-3|.
CSVEGLRNTIYF
TGCAGCGTTGAGGGGCTTCGAAACACCATATATTTT
>TRBV19|few|TRBJ2-6|.
CASSPSSGANVLTF
TGTGCCAGTAGCCCGAGCTCTGGGGCCAACGTCCTGACTTTC
>TRBV4-1|.|TRBJ1-2|TRBD1
CASSQDRRTGALINYGYTF
TGCGCCAGCAGCCAAGATCGTCGGACAGGGGCTCTGATAAACTATGGCTACACCTTC
>TRBV7-2|few|TRBJ2-3|TRBD2
CASSFLSGGRADTQYF
TGTGCCAGCAGCTTCCTTAGCGGGGGGCGAGCAGATACGCAGTATTTT
>TRBV9|.|TRBJ2-7|TRBD2
CASSRTSETYEQYF
TGTGCCAGCAGCCGGACTAGCGAAACCTACGAGCAGTACTTC
>TRBV5-1|.|TRBJ1-2|.
CASSEALYGYTF
TGCGCCAGCAGCGAGGCACTCTATGGCTACACCTTC
>TRBV5-1|few|TRBJ1-3|.
CASKETVPGNTIYF
TGCGCCAGCAAGGAGACTGTACCTGGAAACACCATATATTTT
>TRBV19|.|TRBJ2-5|TRBD1
CASSIWDSGARETQYF
TGTGCCAGTAGTATATGGGACAGTGGGGCCAGAGAGACCCAGTACTTC
>TRBV18|few|TRBJ1-4|.
CASSQNRELSEKLFF
TGTGCCAGCTCACAGAACCGGGAACTTAGTGAAAAACTGTTTTTT